One sample yielded the 25 T cell receptor beta chains listed below, sequenced in a study of control samples from healthy donors and cancer patients. Sequenced by immunoSEQ multiplex PCR; TCRdb stores in-frame clones only, minus some. The sample shows tens of thousands of clones, 79% of them seen only once. Material for sequencing was PBMCs. The receptors were sampled from a man in his sixties with head and neck cancer.

The gene calls are TRBV5-4 and TRBJ2-1, with 11 bases fitting TRBD2. V lost 3 bases, J lost 1 base, and 3 bases stayed unmatched. This CDR3 region has 16 residues. Germline assignment: CDR1 SGHNT and CDR2 YYREEE (reference sequence). This chain's CDR3 is CASSSLAGGSYNEQFF. The CDR3 coding sequence is TGTGCCAGCAGCTCGTTAGCGGGAGGGTCCTACAATGAGCAGTTCTTC.

The rearrangement joins TRBV6-5 to TRBJ2-5; TRBD2 matches 7 bases. The V gene's germline CDR1 is MNHEY and CDR2 SVGAGI. The V and J ends lost 7 bases and 7 bases, in that order; junction bases with no gene match: 6. CDR3 length equals 12 residues. CDR3 amino acids: CASNPGEGTQYF. Here the CDR3 DNA reads TGTGCCAGCAACCCGGGGGAGGGGACCCAGTACTTC.

With respect to this clone: One junction end does not reproduce the germline sequence, and a read error may be involved. The chain links TRBV7-9 to TRBJ2-7; 10 bases align to TRBD2. This CDR3 is 14 amino acids long. Per the germline V gene, CDR1 is SEHNR and CDR2 is FQNEAQ (reference sequence). This CDR3 reads CASSVASGSYEQYF. CDR3 bases: TGTGCCAGCAGCGTAGCTAGCGGGAGTTACGAGCAGTACTTC.

V is TRBV14 and J is TRBJ2-5; no clear D. The CDR3 has 16 amino acids. V lost 0 bases to trimming and J lost 2 bases, with 13 bases between them. The germline V gene encodes CDR1 SGHDN and CDR2 FVKESK. The CDR3: CASSQDLSLRQETQYF. The CDR3 DNA reads as TGTGCCAGCAGCCAAGATCTTTCCCTCAGACAAGAGACCCAGTACTTC.

Points on this clone: The sample contains more than one DNA sequence encoding this CDR3. The rearrangement joins TRBV9 to TRBJ2-1; D possibly corresponds to TRBD2 (6 bases). The germline gives CDR1 SGDLS, CDR2 YYNGEE. There are 12 residues in the CDR3. V lost 0 bases to trimming and J lost 9 bases, with 7 bases between them. In DNA, the CDR3 is TGTGCCAGCAGCGTAGTCGGGGGTGAGCAGTTCTTC. Amino acids: CASSVVGGEQFF.

The chain is built from TRBV6-5 and TRBJ2-7, with D possibly matching TRBD2 (5 bases). The germline V and J ends were trimmed by 0 bases and 3 bases, with 12 bases remaining between them. Per the germline V gene, CDR1 is MNHEY and CDR2 is SVGAGI. This CDR3 spans 15 amino acids. CDR3 in amino acids: CASSYSRAEIYEQYF. CDR3 bases: TGTGCCAGCAGTTACTCGAGAGCGGAGATCTACGAGCAGTACTTC.

This chain connects TRBV13 to TRBJ1-2; maybe TRBD1 (5 bases). The length of the CDR3 is 15 residues. Germline-derived CDR1 and CDR2 are PRHDT and FYEKMQ (reference sequence). V lost 5 bases, J lost 1 base, and 14 bases lay in between. CDR3 in DNA: TGTGCCAGCAGCCCGGGCAGGGACGGTAACTATGGCTACACCTTC. As protein: CASSPGRDGNYGYTF. Variable domain in full (rest from reference TRBV13 and TRBJ1-2): AAGVIQSPRHLIKEKRETATLKCYPIPRHDTVYWYQQGPGQDPQFLISFYEKMQSDKGSIPDRFSAQQFSDYHSELNMSSLELGDSALYFCASSPGRDGNYGYTFGSGTRLTVV.

The chain employs TRBV18 and TRBJ1-1, with a tentative D call TRBD1 (5 bases). Trimming left V 2 bases short and J 5 bases short, with 9 bases between. This CDR3 contains 13 residues. Germline CDR1 is KGHSH and CDR2 is LQKENI. The CDR3 sequence is CASSPRGATEAFF. CDR3 DNA sequence: TGTGCCAGCTCACCAAGAGGGGCTACTGAAGCTTTCTTT.

This sequence joins TRBV4-1 and TRBJ2-2; perhaps TRBD2 as D (5 bases). The V end was cut by 1 base, the J end by 2 bases, with 14 bases between. In germline, CDR1 is MGHRA, CDR2 YSYEKL. The CDR3 length is 17 residues. CDR3 coding DNA: TGCGCCAGCAGCCAAGGATTTTCGGGGAAAAACACCGGGGAGCTGTTTTTT. This sequence encodes CASSQGFSGKNTGELFF.

The chain joins TRBV12-3 or TRBV12-4 to TRBJ2-7; 7 nucleotides agree with TRBD1. V lost 8 bases and J lost 0; bases outside the gene matches: 1. The length of the CDR3 is 12 residues. The CDR3 loop reads CASPGGSYEQYF. The CDR3 DNA reads as TGTGCCAGCCCAGGGGGCTCCTACGAGCAGTACTTC.

This chain links TRBV20-1 with TRBJ1-1; D call uncertain. The CDR3 is 12 residues long. Per the germline V gene, CDR1 is DFQATT and CDR2 is SNEGSKA (reference sequence). The V end was cut by 3 bases, the J end by 11 bases, with 16 bases between. In DNA form, the CDR3 reads TGCAGTGCTAGTGATCGGGGATTCCGCGCTTTCTTT. Encoded protein: CSASDRGFRAFF.

A single count supports this clone. This sequence joins TRBV3-1 (or the pseudogene TRBV3-2) and TRBJ1-1; D is ambiguous. The CDR3 is 14 residues long. The V end lost 1 base, the J end lost 0 bases, and 6 bases lay between the germline ends. Germline CDR1 LGHDT, CDR2 YNNKEL (reference sequence). The CDR3 DNA reads as TGTGCCAGCAGCCAAGGACTTATGAACACTGAAGCTTTCTTT. Translation gives CASSQGLMNTEAFF.

This chain uses TRBV9 with TRBJ1-1; D is perhaps TRBD1 (6 bases). V gave up 1 base and J gave up 0 bases, with 10 bases separating them. Germline values: CDR1 SGDLS, CDR2 YYNGEE. The CDR3 extends over 15 amino acids. Written as DNA, the CDR3 is TGTGCCAGCAGCGTACGTACAGGGATGAACACTGAAGCTTTCTTT. Translating it yields CASSVRTGMNTEAFF.

This chain joins TRBV7-3 and TRBJ2-1, with 10 nucleotides matching TRBD2. Per the germline V gene, CDR1 is SGHTA and CDR2 is FQGTGA. This CDR3 is 14 amino acids long. The V and J ends lost 5 bases and 6 bases, in that order; junction bases with no gene match: 4. CDR3 loop: CASSHGTSANEQFF. Here the CDR3 DNA reads TGTGCCAGCAGCCATGGGACTAGCGCCAATGAGCAGTTCTTC.

The gene calls are TRBV28 and TRBJ1-1; D is ambiguous. Trimming took 2 bases from V and 1 from J, leaving 14 bases between them. The CDR3 is 16 amino acids. In germline, CDR1 is MDHEN, CDR2 SYDVKM. The CDR3 nucleotides read TGTGCCAGCAGTTTACCCTTTCCCCAGGCGAACACTGAAGCTTTCTTT. Translation gives CASSLPFPQANTEAFF. Supplemented by reference TRBV28 and TRBJ1-1, the full variable domain reads DVKVTQSSRYLVKRTGEKVFLECVQDMDHENMFWYRQDPGLGLRLIYFSYDVKMKEKGDIPEGYSVSREKKERFSLILESASTNQTSMYLCASSLPFPQANTEAFFGQGTRLTVV.

The chain is built from TRBV18 and TRBJ1-2, with D perhaps TRBD1 (5 bases). The CDR3 runs 13 residues. Germline V CDR1 and CDR2: KGHSH, LQKENI. Between the trimmed V and J ends, which lost 3 bases and 2 bases, there was a span of 7 bases. The CDR3 here is CASSPDINYGYTF. The CDR3 nucleotides are TGTGCCAGCTCACCGGACATAAACTATGGCTACACCTTC.

The J gene is TRBJ1-2, the V gene TRBV7-9, with D unclear. The CDR3 loop spans 15 amino acids. Germline V gives CDR1 SEHNR, CDR2 FQNEAQ (reference sequence). Trimming shortened V by 2 bases and J by 0 bases, and 10 bases separated the two germline ends. The CDR3 here is CASSLSGIANYGYTF. The CDR3 region has the DNA TGTGCCAGCAGCTTATCGGGGATTGCTAACTATGGCTACACCTTC.

V gene TRBV9 combines with J gene TRBJ1-6; possible D gene TRBD1, 6 bases. Germline CDR1 and CDR2: SGDLS and YYNGEE. V was trimmed by 0 bases and J by 7 bases, leaving 17 bases between them. The length of the CDR3 is 17 residues. CDR3 protein: CASSVDKTGLGNSPLHF. The CDR3 DNA sequence: TGTGCCAGCAGCGTAGATAAGACAGGTTTGGGGAATTCACCCCTCCACTTT.

J is TRBJ1-2 and V is TRBV2; D is undetermined. This CDR3 spans 13 amino acids. Trimming left V 10 bases short and J 4 bases short, with 16 bases between. Germline values: CDR1 SNHLY, CDR2 FYNNEI. In nucleotides, the CDR3 is TGTGCCAAAAGTACCGATCCCGCCTATGGCTACACCTTC. Its protein product is CAKSTDPAYGYTF.

The rearrangement uses TRBV5-1 and TRBJ2-5, with 12 bases matching TRBD2. The V gene's germline CDR1 is SGHRS and CDR2 YFSETQ. Trimming cost V 5 bases and J 5 bases; bases outside gene matches: 7. This CDR3 is 15 amino acids long. CDR3 sequence reads: CASSSSGRADETQYF. The CDR3 coding sequence is TGCGCCAGCAGTTCTAGCGGGAGGGCAGATGAGACCCAGTACTTC.

As regards this clone: The identical CDR3 is also encoded by other nucleotide sequences in the sample. The V gene is TRBV3-1 (or the pseudogene TRBV3-2), the J gene TRBJ2-7; the D is unclear. Germline CDR1 and CDR2: LGHDT and YNNKEL (reference sequence). Deletions cut 5 bases from V and 2 bases from J, with 7 bases between. This CDR3 region has 12 residues. Written as DNA, the CDR3 is TGTGCCAGCAGCAAACAAGCCTACGAGCAGTACTTC. Residues: CASSKQAYEQYF.

This clone has a handful of counts. V usage is TRBV30 and J usage is TRBJ1-1; D is unclear. Trimming took off 3 bases at V and 1 base at J, with 9 bases between the two ends. The germline V gene encodes CDR1 GTSNPN and CDR2 SVGIG (reference sequence). The CDR3 totals 13 residues. The CDR3 loop reads CAWSISGNTEAFF. In DNA, the CDR3 is TGTGCCTGGAGCATTTCGGGGAACACTGAAGCTTTCTTT.

This clone was counted only a few times. V gene TRBV14 combines with J gene TRBJ1-6; D gene uncertain. Germline CDR1 is SGHDN and CDR2 is FVKESK. CDR3 length: 13 amino acids. V gave up 5 bases and J gave up 2 bases, with 4 bases separating them. CDR3 sequence reads: CASSTAYNSPLHF. Here the CDR3 DNA reads TGTGCCAGCAGCACAGCCTATAATTCACCCCTCCACTTT.

The gene calls are TRBV2 and TRBJ1-2, with TRBD1 matching 7 bases. Germline V gene data show CDR1 as SNHLY and CDR2 as FYNNEI. This CDR3 spans 18 amino acids. J lost 4 bases, V lost 7 bases, and 21 bases had no gene match. For the CDR3, the DNA is TGTGCCAGCACAGGGGGGGCAGGGGAAATCTTCCGGGGCTATGGCTACACCTTC. Its protein is CASTGGAGEIFRGYGYTF.

The chain joins TRBV19 to TRBJ1-4; TRBD1 agrees at 9 bases. Germline CDR1 reads LNHDA; CDR2 reads SQIVND (reference sequence). V was clipped by 5 bases and J by 8 bases; unmatched bases: 6. This CDR3 has 14 residues. The CDR3 DNA follows: TGTGCCAGTAGTCCGCGGACAGGGGTCGAAAAACTGTTTTTT. Translated, it gives CASSPRTGVEKLFF.